This entry features one T cell receptor beta chain sequence. Its antigen is not known. In the United States, treatment was given to all participants with HIV. The sample belongs to a study of long-term antiretroviral therapy in people with HIV. Background on the study: The oldest samples precede the 2015 immediate-ART recommendation by about a decade.

Study-level points and caveats: CDR3 lengths in HIV samples spanned a narrower range than controls. Relative to transplant donor controls, diversity remained lower despite increasing after ART.

Researchers report immunoSEQ v3.0 was run at survey level. The table came from immunoSEQ multiplex PCR; TCRdb's copy has only in-frame clones and leaves some out. The sample holds under 20,000 clones, about four fifths seen once. The specimen comprised unsorted PBMCs, sampled 0.3 years after starting antiretroviral therapy. The source is a woman between 45 and 60 years old with HIV.

CDR3 sequence: CASSLTGSSYNEQFF. The CDR3 DNA follows: TGTGCCAGTAGTCTAACAGGCAGCTCCTACAATGAGCAGTTCTTC. The gene calls are TRBV19 and TRBJ2-1; tentatively, D is TRBD1 (5 bases). The germline V and J ends were trimmed by 5 bases and 0 bases, with 11 bases remaining between them. This CDR3 contains 15 residues. The germline gives CDR1 LNHDA, CDR2 SQIVND (reference sequence). Combining the CDR3 with reference TRBV19 and TRBJ2-1 gives the whole variable domain DGGITQSPKYLFRKEGQNVTLSCEQNLNHDAMYWYRQDPGQGLRLIYYSQIVNDFQKGDIAEGYSVSREKKESFPLTVTSAQKNPTAFYLCASSLTGSSYNEQFFGPGTRLTVL.